These T cell receptor beta chains were read from a single sample in a study of OX40 agonist ivuxolimab in advanced cancers. The protocol was immunoSEQ multiplex PCR, while the TCRdb copy is restricted to in-frame clones and leaves out a portion. The table records approximately 67,000 clones, over 80% of them present only once. Sequencing was performed on CD4+ or CD8+ T cells sorted from blood, taken in a trial of the OX40 agonist ivuxolimab. These receptors all stem from an adult with an advanced solid tumor such as melanoma, head and neck, liver or kidney cancer. The CDR3 runs from the conserved cysteine through the conserved F or W. A D gene is named only where the DNA matches it firmly. Only part of the rows carry a size: once, few, many, or a class if the clone is expanded.

size | D | J | V | DNA | CDR3
. | . | TRBJ1-2 | TRBV19 | TGTGCCAGTAGTATAGGAGGGGACTATGGCTACACCTTC | CASSIGGDYGYTF
. | . | TRBJ1-2 | TRBV7-9 | TGTGCCAGCAGCTCCCCTGGATTCTATGGCTACACCTTC | CASSSPGFYGYTF
. | . | TRBJ2-7 | TRBV28 | TGTGCCAGCACCACCGGGACTTCAGTCTCCTACGAGCAGTACTTC | CASTTGTSVSYEQYF
. | . | TRBJ2-7 | TRBV4-3 | TGCGCCAGCAGCCAAGATTTCCAGGGGGAGGACTACGAGCAGTACTTC | CASSQDFQGEDYEQYF
. | TRBD1 | TRBJ2-1 | TRBV6-1 | TGTGCCAGCAGTGAACCACAGGGGGCTTACAATGAGCAGTTCTTC | CASSEPQGAYNEQFF
. | . | TRBJ1-4 | TRBV7-9 | TGTGCCAGCAGGCCGAGACAGTGGGGTAATGAAAAACTGTTTTTT | CASRPRQWGNEKLFF
. | . | TRBJ2-5 | TRBV30 | TGTGCCTGGACCCTTGGCTTTTTACAAGAGACCCAGTACTTC | CAWTLGFLQETQYF
. | . | TRBJ2-7 | TRBV11-2 | TGTGCCAGCAGCTTAGATGCCCACGAGCAGTACTTC | CASSLDAHEQYF
. | . | TRBJ2-1 | TRBV13 | TGTGCCAGCAGCGGCCCTCAGCGGAGGGAGCAGTTCTTC | CASSGPQRREQFF
. | . | TRBJ2-7 | TRBV4-3 | TGCGCCAGCAGCCCCGGGACACTCTACGAGCAGTACTTC | CASSPGTLYEQYF
once | TRBD1 | TRBJ2-7 | TRBV28 | TGTGCCAGCAGCGAAAGGGGACAGTCCTACGAGCAGTACTTC | CASSERGQSYEQYF
. | . | TRBJ2-7 | TRBV27 | TGTGCCAGCAGTCTCTCCGGGACGAGGGAGCAGTACTTC | CASSLSGTREQYF
few | . | TRBJ1-2 | TRBV7-2 | TGTGCCAGCAGCTTAGGTGGCAGCGCCTATGGCTACACCTTC | CASSLGGSAYGYTF
. | TRBD1 | TRBJ1-5 | TRBV4-2 | TGTGCCAGCAGCCCTCGGGACAGTAGCAATCAGCCCCAGCATTTT | CASSPRDSSNQPQHF
. | . | TRBJ1-6 | TRBV6-5 | TGTGCCAGCAGTTACTCGGCACAGACTCTTCTTTCACCCCTCCACTTT | CASSYSAQTLLSPLHF
few | . | TRBJ2-7 | TRBV27 | TGTGCCAGCAGTTCCTCCTACGAGCAGTACTTC | CASSSSYEQYF
. | . | TRBJ2-7 | TRBV6-5 | TGTGCCAGCAGTTACTCCTGGGGCAGCTCCTACGAGCAGTACTTC | CASSYSWGSSYEQYF
once | . | TRBJ2-7 | TRBV7-9 | TGTGCCAGCAGCCAAGATGCAGGGAGCTCCTACGAGCAGTACTTC | CASSQDAGSSYEQYF
. | TRBD2 | TRBJ2-7 | TRBV4-2 | TGTGCCAGCAGCCAAGGGGGAGGGACTCTGGGGGAGCAGTACTTC | CASSQGGGTLGEQYF
. | TRBD2 | TRBJ2-1 | TRBV19 | TGTGCCAGTAGTACAGGACTAGGGACCGCCAATGAGCAGTTCTTC | CASSTGLGTANEQFF
. | . | TRBJ2-1 | TRBV2 | TGTGCCAGCAGTCTGGGACTTCAAACTTACAATGAGCAGTTCTTC | CASSLGLQTYNEQFF
. | TRBD2 | TRBJ2-1 | TRBV9 | TGTGCCAGCAGCGTAGTAGCGGGAGGCCCCGTTTATGAGCAGTTCTTC | CASSVVAGGPVYEQFF
. | . | TRBJ1-1 | TRBV7-9 | TGTGCCAGCAGCCTCGGGACCGTTGAAGCTTTCTTT | CASSLGTVEAFF
. | . | TRBJ1-1 | TRBV28 | TGTGCCAGCAGCTTCCGGGACCTGATGAACACTGAAGCTTTCTTT | CASSFRDLMNTEAFF
. | . | TRBJ1-5 | TRBV6-6 | TGTGCCAGCAGTTACTACCGGGACACCAATCAGCCCCAGCATTTT | CASSYYRDTNQPQHF
. | . | TRBJ1-1 | TRBV5-5 | TGTGCCAGCAGCCTCCCTGGCCGATTAAACACTGAAGCTTTCTTT | CASSLPGRLNTEAFF
. | . | TRBJ1-1 | TRBV6-5 | TGTGCCAGCAGTTATCTTGGGGACACGAACACTGAAGCTTTCTTT | CASSYLGDTNTEAFF
. | . | TRBJ2-5 | TRBV7-2 | TGTGCCAGCAACCCGTGGGACCAGGCACCCGAGACCCAGTACTTC | CASNPWDQAPETQYF